This T cell receptor beta chain emerged from a study of T cell responses to AZD1222 COVID-19 vaccine. Method: immunoSEQ multiplex PCR; TCRdb's copy keeps in-frame clones and lacks some. The data show 150,000 to 160,000 clones, about 85% seen once. The study's findings and limits: Just a handful of AZD1222 recipients were seropositive at baseline. Clonal diversity was possibly underestimated; the donors were predominantly white British and more often female. Spike-wide coverage was observed for vaccine-associated CD4 TCRs, with dominant responses at 160-218 and 743-854. Spike-specific TCR breadth and depth rose after two AZD1222 doses.

V was shortened by 2 bases and J by 2 bases, with 17 bases between the two germline ends. The CDR3 has 17 amino acids. CDR1 and CDR2 from the germline V gene are SGHRS and YFSETQ. In regard to this clone: Its antigen is undetermined.

This rearrangement joins TRBV5-1 to TRBJ1-3, with D tentatively TRBD1 (6 bases). This clonotype originated in an adult who had recovered from COVID-19. This material consisted of peripheral blood, taken after recovery from COVID-19. CDR3 bases: TGCGCCAGCAGCTTAGAACAGGGAAAGTCGACTGGAAACACCATATATTTT. Protein product: CASSLEQGKSTGNTIYF.